A single sample is the source of the 24 T cell receptor beta chains below, sequenced in a study of T-cell memory formation after mild COVID-19. TCRdb re-called the 5' RACE reads with MiXCR, one entry per CDR3 protein. Of roughly 410,000 distinct CDR3 sequences listed, approximately 24% are singletons. The sequenced sample was PBMCs or a T cell subset sorted from them (not recorded which). These receptors were collected from an adult woman who had mild COVID-19 (a few samples of this study predate the infection). Cell type and time point are not known.

This clonotype was seen a handful of times. The gene calls are TRBV20-1 and TRBJ2-7; the D gene is possibly TRBD1 (6 bases). The CDR3 is 14 residues long. Trimming cost V 5 bases and J 3 bases, with 17 bases left between them. CDR1 and CDR2 (germline): DFQATT, SNEGSKA (reference sequence). This chain's CDR3 is CSAGGRSSVYEQYF. CDR3 DNA: TGCAGTGCTGGGGGCCGCTCCTCGGTCTACGAGCAGTACTTC.

This clonotype has only a few counts. The V call is TRBV7-2, the J call TRBJ2-1; the D is unclear. The CDR3 runs to 16 residues. Trimming shortened V by 0 bases and J by 0 bases, and 9 bases separated the two germline ends. Germline loops: CDR1 SGHTA, CDR2 FQGNSA. CDR3: CASSLASASSYNEQFF. The CDR3 bases are TGTGCCAGCAGCTTAGCTTCGGCTAGCTCCTACAATGAGCAGTTCTTC.

The chain joins TRBV5-1 to TRBJ2-2; possibly TRBD1 or TRBD2 for D (6 bases each). This CDR3 comprises 18 residues. Germline lookup yields CDR1 SGHRS and CDR2 YFSETQ. V shed 0 bases and J shed 2 bases, with 17 bases lying between them. CDR3 sequence reads: CASSLDNGGRLNTGELFF. Here the CDR3 DNA reads TGCGCCAGCAGCTTGGATAACGGGGGCCGGCTCAACACCGGGGAGCTGTTTTTT.

This clonotype was picked up a small number of times. J is TRBJ2-7 and V is TRBV24-1; 8 bases fit TRBD1. CDR1 and CDR2 (germline): KGHDR, SFDVKD. The CDR3 sequence is 16 residues long. V was clipped by 1 base and J by 4 bases; unmatched bases: 8. CDR3 sequence (DNA): TGTGCCACCAGTGATTTCCTGGACAGGGTCGGATACGAGCAGTACTTC. It codes for CATSDFLDRVGYEQYF.

This sequence joins TRBV7-9 and TRBJ2-1; 14 bases line up with TRBD2. CDR1 SEHNR and CDR2 FQNEAQ come from the germline V gene (reference sequence). Germline trimming cut 5 bases from V and 9 bases from J; bases unmatched to any gene: 3. The CDR3 sequence is 14 residues long. The CDR3, as DNA: TGTGCCAGCAGCGAAGGACTAGCGGGAGGTGAGCAGTTCTTC. Translation: CASSEGLAGGEQFF.

This clonotype was picked up a small number of times. CDR3 nucleotides: TGTGCCAGCACCGAGGGGCACTATGGCTACACCTTC. Translating gives CASTEGHYGYTF. This sequence joins TRBV7-9 and TRBJ1-2, with D perhaps matching TRBD1 (5 bases). Germline lookup yields CDR1 SEHNR and CDR2 FQNEAQ (reference sequence). The CDR3 is 12 amino acids. V was shortened by 7 bases and J by 3 bases, with 9 bases between the two germline ends.

This chain joins TRBV18 and TRBJ2-7; 7 nucleotides agree with TRBD1. Trimming cost V 6 bases and J 2 bases; bases outside gene matches: 10. This CDR3 region has 15 residues. Germline CDR1 KGHSH, CDR2 LQKENI. The CDR3 DNA reads as TGTGCCAGCTCTTCTCCCGGGACAGCACCCTACGAGCAGTACTTC. Amino acids: CASSSPGTAPYEQYF.

This clonotype was counted a few times. The chain combines TRBV20-1 with TRBJ2-5; D might be TRBD1 or TRBD2, each matching 5 bases. Germline V gene data show CDR1 as DFQATT and CDR2 as SNEGSKA (reference sequence). Trimming removed 3 bases from V and 1 base from J, with 12 bases in between. The CDR3 runs to 14 residues. The CDR3 nucleotides are TGCAGTGCTAGCTCGGGACCGTTCCAAGAGACCCAGTACTTC. Its protein product is CSASSGPFQETQYF.

V gene TRBV7-6 combines with J gene TRBJ2-1, with 8 positions matching TRBD1. Per germline, CDR1 SGHVS and CDR2 FNYEAQ. The CDR3 contains 13 residues. V lost 5 bases, J lost 3 bases, and 0 bases stayed unmatched. CDR3 loop: CASSTGGYNEQFF. CDR3 nucleotide sequence: TGTGCCAGCAGCACAGGGGGCTACAATGAGCAGTTCTTC.

The chain has TRBV7-3 and TRBJ2-1, with D maybe TRBD2 (5 bases). V lost 1 base and J 0 bases, leaving 10 bases between the germline ends. The CDR3 spans 16 residues. Germline values: CDR1 SGHTA, CDR2 FQGTGA. CDR3 amino acids: CASSLIGLASYNEQFF. In nucleotides, the CDR3 is TGTGCCAGCAGCTTAATCGGCCTAGCCTCCTACAATGAGCAGTTCTTC. The full variable domain, completed using reference TRBV7-3 and TRBJ2-1, is GAGVSQTPSNKVTEKGKYVELRCDPISGHTALYWYRQSLGQGPEFLIYFQGTGAADDSGLPNDRFFAVRPEGSVSTLKIQRTERGDSAVYLCASSLIGLASYNEQFFGPGTRLTVL.

The chain uses TRBV5-1 and TRBJ2-5; TRBD1 agrees at 7 bases. V shed 4 bases, J shed 3 bases, and the junction held 12 bases outside the gene matches. The CDR3 is 16 residues long. The germline gives CDR1 SGHRS, CDR2 YFSETQ. In nucleotides, the CDR3 is TGCGCCAGCAGCGCCGACAGGGCCGGCTGGGAAGAGACCCAGTACTTC. This encodes CASSADRAGWEETQYF.

This clonotype was detected a few times. The rearrangement links TRBV15 to TRBJ1-6, with 11 positions matching TRBD1. This CDR3 has 15 residues. The J segment lost 9 bases and the V segment lost 4 bases, leaving 5 bases of the junction unmatched. CDR1 is LNHNV and CDR2 is YYDKDF in the germline V gene (reference sequence). This CDR3 is CATSTTGTGGSPLHF. CDR3 sequence (DNA): TGTGCCACCAGCACAACCGGGACAGGGGGTTCACCCCTCCACTTT.

The table lists this clonotype with a few counts. The chain uses TRBV9 and TRBJ2-3; 12 nucleotides line up with TRBD2. CDR3 length: 19 residues. V trimming: 0 bases; J trimming: 5 bases; junction bases outside the gene matches: 13. Germline CDR1 and CDR2: SGDLS and YYNGEE. The CDR3 loop reads CASSVATVMTSGSLDTQYF. The CDR3 coding sequence is TGTGCCAGCAGCGTAGCTACGGTGATGACTAGCGGGAGTTTAGATACGCAGTATTTT.

This clonotype was detected a few times. The V gene is TRBV14, the J gene TRBJ2-5; D remains ambiguous. V dropped 1 base and J dropped 6 bases, with 12 bases sitting between them. Germline CDR1 is SGHDN and CDR2 is FVKESK. This CDR3 spans 14 amino acids. CDR3 bases: TGTGCCAGCAGCCAAGTCAGTTATCTGCAGACCCAGTACTTC. Translation gives CASSQVSYLQTQYF.

The chain has TRBV7-2 and TRBJ2-6; D is unclear. V gave up 5 bases and J gave up 4 bases, with 12 bases separating them. This CDR3 spans 15 amino acids. Germline assignment: CDR1 SGHTA and CDR2 FQGNSA. CDR3 region: CASSPKLRGANVLTF. CDR3 sequence (DNA): TGTGCCAGCAGCCCCAAGTTGCGGGGGGCCAACGTCCTGACTTTC.

This clonotype showed up just a few times. The rearrangement joins TRBV7-8 to TRBJ2-3; TRBD1 might be the D (6 bases). There are 17 residues in the CDR3. Germline assignment: CDR1 SGHVS and CDR2 FQNEAQ. V was trimmed by 5 bases and J by 4 bases, leaving 22 bases between them. CDR3 in DNA: TGTGCCAGCAGCGAGGTTCGGACAGCGAGCGGTGCAGATACGCAGTATTTT. Protein product: CASSEVRTASGADTQYF.

This clonotype has only a few counts. The chain couples TRBV7-9 to TRBJ2-1, with D tentatively TRBD2 (6 bases). The V gene lost 2 bases and the J gene lost 6 bases, with 8 bases spanning the gap. The CDR3 consists of 13 residues. Germline V gene data show CDR1 as SEHNR and CDR2 as FQNEAQ (reference sequence). CDR3 coding DNA: TGTGCCAGCAGCTTACCGGAGGGCAATGAGCAGTTCTTC. It encodes CASSLPEGNEQFF. Based on the CDR3 plus reference TRBV7-9 and TRBJ2-1, the full variable domain is DTGVSQNPRHKITKRGQNVTFRCDPISEHNRLYWYRQTLGQGPEFLTYFQNEAQLEKSRLLSDRFSAERPKGSFSTLEIQRTEQGDSAMYLCASSLPEGNEQFFGPGTRLTVL.

Many counts were recorded for this clonotype. This chain uses TRBV4-2 with TRBJ1-5; perhaps TRBD1 as D (5 bases). Germline V gene sequence: CDR1 LGHNA, CDR2 YNFKEQ. The CDR3 extends over 16 amino acids. V lost 3 bases, J lost 2 bases, and 14 bases lay in between. CDR3 bases: TGTGCCAGCAGCCAGGCAGTCCAGGGTGGCAATCAGCCCCAGCATTTT. This codes for CASSQAVQGGNQPQHF.

This clonotype was counted between two and nine times. The genes are TRBV5-5 and TRBJ2-7, with D unclear. Trimming removed 1 base at V and 0 bases at J, with 11 bases between. The CDR3 runs to 15 residues. Germline CDR1 SGHKS, CDR2 YYEKEE (reference sequence). The CDR3 nucleotides read TGTGCCAGCAGCTTGCAAAAACATAGCTCCTACGAGCAGTACTTC. Protein product: CASSLQKHSSYEQYF.

The chain joins TRBV19 to TRBJ1-1; tentative D call: TRBD1 (5 bases). Between the trimmed V and J ends, which lost 7 bases and 5 bases, there was a span of 14 bases. The CDR3 length is 13 residues. Germline CDR1 and CDR2: LNHDA and SQIVND (reference sequence). As DNA, the CDR3 is TGTGCCAGTACACGACAGCAATTTACTGAAGCTTTCTTT. It encodes CASTRQQFTEAFF.

This clonotype came up a few times. The rearrangement uses TRBV3-1 and TRBJ2-7; possible D gene TRBD2, 5 bases. From germline, CDR1 is LGHDT and CDR2 YNNKEL (reference sequence). V lost 4 bases and J 3 bases, leaving 10 bases between the germline ends. The CDR3 contains 13 residues. The DNA of the CDR3 is TGTGCCAGCAGCCTGGACTTGGACTACGAGCAGTACTTC. It specifies CASSLDLDYEQYF.

CDR3 sequence reads: CASSPRLGVRNQPQHF. The CDR3 region has the DNA TGTGCCAGCAGCCCTCGTTTGGGGGTTAGGAATCAGCCCCAGCATTTT. The gene calls are TRBV4-2 and TRBJ1-5; perhaps TRBD1 as D (5 bases). Germline V gene sequence: CDR1 LGHNA, CDR2 YNFKEQ. Trimming shortened V by 4 bases and J by 4 bases, and 17 bases separated the two germline ends. The CDR3 loop spans 16 amino acids.

This clonotype was recorded many times. In nucleotides, the CDR3 is TGTGCCAGCAGTGAAGCCACCATCGCCGGGGCCAACATTCAGTACTTC. This encodes CASSEATIAGANIQYF. This chain uses TRBV6-1 with TRBJ2-4; the D call may be TRBD1 or TRBD2 (5 bases each). CDR1 is MNHNS and CDR2 is SASEGT in the germline V gene. The CDR3 runs to 16 residues. V was trimmed by 0 bases and J by 7 bases, leaving 16 bases between them.

The rearrangement uses TRBV12-3 or TRBV12-4 and TRBJ2-1; maybe TRBD1 (6 bases). The V and J ends lost 4 bases and 3 bases respectively, with 10 bases between them. The CDR3 is 14 residues long. Here the CDR3 reads CASSWDTDYNEQFF. The DNA for the CDR3 is TGTGCCAGCAGTTGGGACACCGACTACAATGAGCAGTTCTTC.